The entry that follows covers one T cell receptor (beta chain) sequence. This clone was found a few times. Its antigen is still unknown. Per-base quality was not reported, and no clone a single base away is much larger than it. Genomic DNA was extracted from sorted cells for sequencing of the TCRbeta CDR3 region. TCRbeta CDR3 regions were sequenced using the immunoSEQ Assay. TCRdb provides this immuneACCESS table in a form limited to in-frame rearrangements. Some clones are lacking; in checked studies, under half of them reflect an unresolved V gene, and why the rest are absent is not known. The sample records nearly 60,000 clones, approximately 88% of which are singletons. The ten most abundant clones make up 3.5% of the sample. From its cysteine to its phenylalanine, the CDR3 spans 12 amino acids. Just the 36-base CDR3 DNA is kept, in frame starting at base 1. Cut back by 7 bases and 1 base, the V and J ends lie 7 bases apart. Based on the germline V gene, the CDR1 and CDR2 sequences are SNHLY and FYNNEI.

Patients with a history of autoimmune disease or receiving systemic immunosuppression were excluded from the trial. Peripheral blood for TCR sequencing was drawn from every dose cohort at baseline, at cycle 4 day 1 and at cycle 7 day 1. Samples came from an open-label, multicenter, first-in-human phase I dose-escalation trial of ivuxolimab. Adults with locally advanced or metastatic melanoma, renal cell, hepatocellular, or head and neck squamous cell carcinoma were enrolled in the trial. CD4+ and CD8+ T cells were sorted separately from peripheral blood before TCR sequencing. These data originate in a study of OX40 agonist ivuxolimab in advanced cancers. For the study in its entirety: Ivuxolimab was an agonistic, fully human IgG2 monoclonal antibody directed against OX40 (CD134), a costimulatory receptor. Patients were allowed to have had prior anti-PD-1, anti-PD-L1 or anti-CTLA-4 therapy, and more than 30% of the dose-escalation patients had previously received checkpoint inhibitors. The monotherapy dose-escalation portion (N ≈ 56 patients) of the phase I ivuxolimab trial is reported in the paper. Partial responses occurred in three dose-escalation patients, of whom one had hepatocellular carcinoma and two had cutaneous melanoma. Intravenous ivuxolimab was administered to patients every 2 weeks at six dose levels: 0.01, 0.1, 0.3, 1.5, 3 and 10 mg/kg. The dose-escalation cohort was approximately 83% male with a mean age of roughly 62 years, ranging from roughly 23 to 90. The point of sequencing TCRbeta in the periphery was to test whether ivuxolimab changed TCR sequence diversity and drove clonal T-cell expansion. Among the roughly 50 dose-escalation patients, around 20 had hepatocellular carcinoma, around 15 melanoma, 9 renal cell carcinoma and 9 head and neck cancer.

Overall results and qualifications from the work: Partial responders in the 0.1-3.0 mg/kg groups had among the lowest normalized peripheral clonal expansion, especially among CD8+ T cells. Low levels of normalized T-cell clonal expansion were also seen in some patients who did not respond. At doses of 0.1 to 3.0 mg/kg, clonal expansion of both CD4+ and CD8+ blood T cells was observed from baseline to week 6. After ivuxolimab, CD8+ T cells had more expanded clones than CD4+ T cells on average. Which antigens the clonally expanded peripheral T cells were specific for was not determined.

Sample: CD4+ or CD8+ T cells sorted from blood, taken in a trial of the OX40 agonist ivuxolimab. This clonotype originated in an adult with an advanced solid tumor such as melanoma, head and neck, liver or kidney cancer. The chain is made from TRBV2 and TRBJ1-1; the best D guess is TRBD1, with 6 bases matching. The CDR3 here reads CASKGGNTEAFF. The bases read TGTGCCAGCAAAGGGGGGAACACTGAAGCTTTCTTT.